A single sample is the source of the 20 T cell receptor beta chains below, sequenced in a study of shared clonotypes between healthy human individuals. TCRdb keeps only in-frame clones here, not all; method: immunoSEQ multiplex PCR. Of some 500,000 clones in the sample, 65% to 80% were seen once. Input material: PBMCs. All receptors come from a woman between 35 and 50 years old in good health. Some clones in this sample may be carry-over from other donors' samples.

J is TRBJ2-7 and V is TRBV11-2; 8 nucleotides line up with TRBD2. The germline V gene has CDR1 SGHAT and CDR2 FQNNGV. Trimming removed 2 bases from V and 0 bases from J; junction bases left unmatched: 3. The CDR3 runs 15 residues. Here the CDR3 DNA reads TGTGCCAGCAGCTTACGGGAGGGGGGCTCCTACGAGCAGTACTTC. Translating it yields CASSLREGGSYEQYF. The full variable domain, with the rest looked up from reference TRBV11-2 and TRBJ2-7, is EAGVAQSPRYKIIEKRQSVAFWCNPISGHATLYWYQQILGQGPKLLIQFQNNGVVDDSQLPKDRFSAERLKGVDSTLKIQPAKLEDSAVYLCASSLREGGSYEQYFGPGTRLTVT.

V and J are TRBV28 and TRBJ2-1; 11 positions match TRBD2. From germline, CDR1 is MDHEN and CDR2 SYDVKM. The CDR3 extends over 13 amino acids. The V segment lost 3 bases and the J segment 8 bases; nucleotides outside the gene matches: 0. The CDR3 DNA sequence: TGTGCCAGCAGTTTGGGACTAGCGGATGAGCAGTTCTTC. Its translation is CASSLGLADEQFF.

V gene TRBV6-4 combines with J gene TRBJ2-7; tentative D call: TRBD2 (5 bases). The CDR3 is made up of 16 amino acids. Germline-derived CDR1 and CDR2 are MRHNA and SNTAGT. With 0 bases removed from V and 0 bases from J, the gap between germline ends came to 12 bases. The CDR3 sequence is CASSDSSGSLSYEQYF. The CDR3 coding sequence is TGTGCCAGCAGTGACTCGAGCGGCAGTCTCTCCTACGAGCAGTACTTC.

In regard to this clone: Its ends do not fully match the called genes, so a read error is possible. J is TRBJ2-7 and V is TRBV15, with 8 bases fitting TRBD1. CDR1 LNHNV and CDR2 YYDKDF come from the germline V gene (reference sequence). The CDR3 totals 13 residues. The CDR3 protein is CATSRDQGATAIF. The CDR3 DNA reads as TGTGCCACCAGCAGAGATCAGGGGGCCACGGCAATCTTC.

The rearrangement uses TRBV25-1 and TRBJ2-7; 10 bases map to TRBD1. Germline CDR1 reads MGHDK; CDR2 reads SYGVNS. This CDR3 is 15 amino acids long. V lost 8 bases and J lost 3; bases outside the gene matches: 10. The CDR3 is CASADDGTGVYEQYF. CDR3 bases: TGTGCCAGCGCTGATGACGGGACAGGGGTCTACGAGCAGTACTTC.

The V call is TRBV7-9, the J call TRBJ2-3; unclear D gene. Trimming removed 1 base from V and 2 bases from J, with 4 bases in between. The CDR3 is 13 residues long. Per germline, CDR1 SEHNR and CDR2 FQNEAQ (reference sequence). The DNA for the CDR3 is TGTGCCAGCAGCTTAGATGTCACAGATACGCAGTATTTT. It is translated as CASSLDVTDTQYF.

The V and J genes are TRBV6-1 and TRBJ2-1, with unresolved D. The V gene lost 7 bases and the J gene lost 3 bases, with 13 bases spanning the gap. This CDR3 region has 14 residues. Germline CDR1 and CDR2: MNHNS and SASEGT. This CDR3 reads CASTTPGHYNEQFF. The DNA of the CDR3 is TGTGCCAGCACCACGCCGGGTCACTACAATGAGCAGTTCTTC.

The V call is TRBV7-2, the J call TRBJ2-3; possibly TRBD2 for D (6 bases). CDR3 length: 14 amino acids. CDR1 is SGHTA, CDR2 FQGNSA, per germline. With 3 bases removed from V and 11 bases from J, the gap between germline ends came to 18 bases. CDR3 DNA: TGTGCCAGCAGCTTCGGTACGACCGGGAGTGGGCAGTATTTT. Protein product: CASSFGTTGSGQYF.

V usage is TRBV6-5 and J usage is TRBJ2-7; 7 bases line up with TRBD2. In germline, CDR1 is MNHEY, CDR2 SVGAGI. This CDR3 has 15 residues. The ends lost 4 bases at V and 4 bases at J; junction bases unmatched: 10. The CDR3 DNA reads TGTGCCAGCAGTTTTCTCGTGAGCGGGACTTACGAGCAGTACTTC. Encoded protein: CASSFLVSGTYEQYF.

The chain carries TRBV6-5 and TRBJ2-1, with a tentative D call TRBD2 (7 bases). The V gene's germline CDR1 is MNHEY and CDR2 SVGAGI. The CDR3 length is 12 residues. Trimming pared 7 bases from V and 10 bases from J, leaving 14 bases between. CDR3 in DNA: TGTGCCAGCAAGGGGGGGAGCTGGGAGCAGTTCTTC. It yields the protein CASKGGSWEQFF.

This clone was detected once. The chain joins TRBV4-3 to TRBJ2-5, with 7 bases that match TRBD1. Unmatched junction bases numbered 5, after V lost 3 bases and J lost 1 base. This CDR3 is 15 amino acids long. Germline V CDR1 and CDR2: LGHNA, YSLEER. The CDR3 sequence: CASSHDRAPQETQYF. For the CDR3, the DNA is TGCGCCAGCAGCCATGACAGGGCCCCCCAAGAGACCCAGTACTTC.

This clone was recorded once. The chain links TRBV9 to TRBJ2-7, with 9 nucleotides matching TRBD1. This CDR3 comprises 16 residues. In germline, CDR1 is SGDLS, CDR2 YYNGEE. V shed 3 bases and J 5 bases; nucleotides not matched to a gene: 12. CDR3 coding DNA: TGTGCCAGCAGCGGAGCAGACAGGGGGGTTGTCCACGAGCAGTACTTC. Protein: CASSGADRGVVHEQYF.

A single count supports this clone. The chain combines TRBV18 with TRBJ2-1; weak D call: TRBD2 (6 bases). The CDR3 spans 11 residues. Trimming pared 3 bases from V and 13 bases from J, leaving 10 bases between. Per germline, CDR1 KGHSH and CDR2 LQKENI. The CDR3 DNA is TGTGCCAGCTCACCGGTAGCGGACCAGTTCTTC. Amino acids: CASSPVADQFF.

The sample holds one count of this clone. The chain couples TRBV7-2 to TRBJ1-3, with D tentatively TRBD1 (5 bases). Germline values: CDR1 SGHTA, CDR2 FQGNSA. V dropped 5 bases and J dropped 2 bases, with 13 bases sitting between them. The CDR3 has 15 residues. In nucleotides, the CDR3 is TGTGCCAGCAGCCTAGGACGGGGGGCTGGAAACACCATATATTTT. Translated: CASSLGRGAGNTIYF.

J is TRBJ2-5 and V is TRBV14, with a weak D call TRBD1 (5 bases). CDR1 is SGHDN and CDR2 is FVKESK in the germline V gene. There are 15 residues in the CDR3. V lost 4 bases and J lost 5, with 17 bases in between. The CDR3 region has the DNA TGTGCCAGCAGCCGCCGGACATCTATCAAGGAGACCCAGTACTTC. Translated: CASSRRTSIKETQYF.

The chain links TRBV15 to TRBJ2-5; possible D gene TRBD2, 5 bases. The DNA end favors TRBJ2-7, so the J call may be wrong. Germline values: CDR1 LNHNV, CDR2 YYDKDF (reference sequence). This CDR3 has 14 amino acids. The CDR3 is CATSREEEIYEQYF. The CDR3 coding sequence is TGTGCCACCAGCAGAGAGGAGGAAATCTACGAGCAGTACTTC.

The V call is TRBV5-6, the J call TRBJ2-3, with D tentatively TRBD1 (5 bases). V dropped 0 bases and J dropped 0 bases, with 11 bases sitting between them. CDR1 is SGHDT, CDR2 YYEEEE, per germline. This CDR3 is 16 amino acids long. CDR3 sequence (DNA): TGTGCCAGCAGCTTGGCCAGGGCTCGTAGCACAGATACGCAGTATTTT. This gives the protein CASSLARARSTDTQYF.

This chain joins TRBV6-6 and TRBJ2-1; D might be TRBD2 (6 bases). The CDR3 covers 16 residues. Trimming took off 4 bases at V and 6 bases at J, with 19 bases between the two ends. Germline V CDR1 and CDR2: MNHNY, SVGAGI (reference sequence). CDR3 residues: CASSSLLAEGVNEQFF. In DNA, the CDR3 is TGTGCCAGCAGTTCTCTCTTAGCGGAAGGGGTCAATGAGCAGTTCTTC.

The rearrangement joins TRBV27 to TRBJ2-1; 7 positions agree with TRBD1. Germline assignment: CDR1 MNHEY and CDR2 SMNVEV (reference sequence). With 4 bases clipped from V and 0 bases from J, the junction kept 12 bases outside the gene matches. CDR3 length: 18 residues. CDR3 in DNA: TGTGCCAGCAGTTCCTACAGGGGTAGGGGTAGCTCCTACAATGAGCAGTTCTTC. It codes for CASSSYRGRGSSYNEQFF.

The chain links TRBV29-1 to TRBJ1-6; D gene uncertain. The germline CDR1 and CDR2 sequences are SQVTM and ANQGSEA. V gave up 5 bases and J gave up 9 bases, with 14 bases separating them. This CDR3 contains 13 residues. The CDR3 here is CSVLPAGGSPLHF. Written as DNA, the CDR3 is TGCAGCGTTCTTCCGGCGGGCGGTTCACCCCTCCACTTT.